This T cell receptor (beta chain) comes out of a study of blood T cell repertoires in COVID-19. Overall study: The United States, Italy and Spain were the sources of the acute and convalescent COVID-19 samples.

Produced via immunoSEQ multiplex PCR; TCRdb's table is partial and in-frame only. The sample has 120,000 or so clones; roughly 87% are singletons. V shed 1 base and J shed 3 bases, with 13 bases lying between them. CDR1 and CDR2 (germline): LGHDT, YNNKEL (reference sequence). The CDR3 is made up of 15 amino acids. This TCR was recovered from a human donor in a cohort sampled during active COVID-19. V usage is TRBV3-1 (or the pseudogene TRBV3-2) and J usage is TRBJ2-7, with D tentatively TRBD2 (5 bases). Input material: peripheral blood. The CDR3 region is CASSQGRNPGYEQYF. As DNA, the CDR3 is TGTGCCAGCAGCCAAGGGAGGAACCCGGGCTACGAGCAGTACTTC.